This record looks at one TCR beta chain sequence and its context. This clone was seen more than once but under ten times. Its binding antigen is unknown. The read stops 3 residues short of the end of the CDR3; the missing end is completed from the germline J gene. The sample is drawn from a study of T cell clonality in common variable immunodeficiency (dated by TCRdb to the mid-2010s). What the work shows at the level of the full study, not this receptor alone: Even though DNA input was equal, the average per sample came to about 81,820 unique sequences for controls compared with 25,000 to 40,000 for CVID samples. Increased TCRbeta clonality was found in CVID subjects compared with healthy controls (t-test p = 0.018), with the increase being most characteristic of about a third of subjects. Patient heterogeneity within the CVID cohort put limits on correlating repertoire features with clinical complications. According to the authors, figuring out what caused the increased clonality in CVID would require sequencing the repertoires of T cell subpopulations. CVID subjects shared fewer TCRbeta clones with each other than healthy controls did (p < 0.0001). CVID TCRbeta sequences reportedly showed fewer deletions and N-nucleotide insertions and lacked highly modified clones with 13 or more V deletions.

CVID was diagnosed by standard criteria: serum IgG, IgA and/or IgM reduced below normal range, plus specific antibody deficiency. There were over 40 subjects in the CVID group (about 29 male and about 15 female), ranging in age from roughly 8 to 70 years, with a mean age of around 40. Both CVID patients and healthy controls were predominantly of Caucasian heritage. All CVID subjects had received replacement immunoglobulin therapy for at least one year at the time of study participation. No CVID subject was ill or taking immunomodulatory or immunosuppressive medication when blood was collected. Heparinized peripheral whole blood samples of roughly 5 to 8.5 ml were obtained from each donor. TCRbeta CDR3 repertoires were sequenced from genomic DNA of adults with common variable immune deficiency (CVID) and healthy adult controls. To isolate peripheral blood mononuclear cells, diluted blood was subjected to density centrifugation over Hypaque 1077 or Ficoll-Paque. Unsorted mononuclear cells served as the source of genomic DNA, which was extracted either by Qiagen column purification or by a centrifugation-based method.

Equivalent amounts of genomic DNA from CVID and control samples were used as sequencing input. For every sample, a 60 bp segment covering the rearranged TCRbeta CDR3 region was amplified and then sequenced. The immunoSEQ assay, a bias-corrected multiplex PCR with high-throughput sequencing, was employed for TCRbeta amplification. In the authors' own workflow: Each unique nucleotide sequence was treated as a clone and annotated with V, D and J genes, copy number and frequency. Sequences were labeled productive if in frame, and non-productive if out of frame or containing stop codons. As previously described, clonality was computed from Shannon's entropy. The predicted amino acid sequences of productive clones were used to derive the mean CDR3 Kyte-Doolittle hydropathy. Scaled V gene usage was hierarchically clustered using Manhattan distance and complete linkage with the R hclust function. Sharing of clones by CDR3 amino acid sequence was evaluated by resampling 12 repertoires per group over 100 rounds. The repertoires were searched for fewer than 75 published EBV-specific TCRbeta sequences and nearly 250 published CMV-specific TCRbeta sequences. After a couple of CVID samples that produced fewer than 10,000 sequences were dropped from the analysis, around 40 CVID repertoires remained. In its TCRdb copy, this immuneACCESS table keeps in-frame sequences only and misses some clones. Where compared with another copy, unresolved V genes explain less than half of these, and the others have no known cause. The D gene and trimming were derived from the DNA, and the V and J assignments and clone size from that table. The table gives 6,500 to 8,500 clones for this sample, with none occurring only once. Of the sample, approximately 5.3% is held by the ten largest clones.

The CDR3 runs 13 amino acids, cysteine and phenylalanine included. Shown are 30 bases from within the CDR3, in frame from base 1. Trimming removed 1 base from V and 6 bases from J, leaving 10 bases between the germline ends. The germline V gene specifies SGHTA as CDR1 and FQGNSA as CDR2. Specimen: peripheral blood mononuclear cells. The sequence joins TRBV7-2 to TRBJ2-7; 6 matching bases give a weak D call of TRBD1. This receptor was obtained from a human donor with common variable immunodeficiency. The CDR3 in this case is CASSLVSGAEQYF. CDR3 DNA (partial): TGTGCCAGCAGCTTAGTGTCAGGGGCCGAG.